These 20 T cell receptor beta chains share one sample of origin, sequenced in a study of T cells after yellow fever vaccination. TCRdb re-derived calls from the 5' RACE reads in MiXCR, one entry per CDR3 protein. The sample includes approximately 550,000 distinct CDR3 sequences, around 21% of them seen just once. The sequenced sample was PBMCs, obtained 15 days after the yellow fever booster vaccination. The receptor source for this set is a man aged 30 to 39 who received the YFV17D yellow fever vaccine.

There are a few counts of this clonotype. V gene TRBV4-1 combines with J gene TRBJ2-1; D not resolved. Trimming took 0 bases from V and 4 from J, leaving 10 bases between them. This CDR3 has 15 residues. Per germline, CDR1 MGHRA and CDR2 YSYEKL. For the CDR3, the DNA is TGCGCCAGCAGCCAAGAGTGGGATATATACAATGAGCAGTTCTTC. Protein sequence: CASSQEWDIYNEQFF.

This clonotype was counted between two and nine times. V usage is TRBV29-1 and J usage is TRBJ2-5; either TRBD1 or TRBD2 may fit D (5 bases each). This CDR3 comprises 13 residues. Germline V lookup: CDR1 SQVTM, CDR2 ANQGSEA. With 7 bases removed from V and 0 bases from J, the gap between germline ends came to 12 bases. The DNA of the CDR3 is TGCAGCGCGTCTGAGGGGAACCAAGAGACCCAGTACTTC. It is translated as CSASEGNQETQYF.

CDR3 amino acids: CATSGDSGGTQYF. The CDR3, as DNA: TGTGCCACCAGTGGGGATAGCGGCGGGACGCAGTATTTT. This chain connects TRBV24-1 to TRBJ2-3, with D perhaps TRBD2 (6 bases). The CDR3 contains 13 residues. V lost 5 bases and J lost 9, with 14 bases in between. Per the germline V gene, CDR1 is KGHDR and CDR2 is SFDVKD.

The rearrangement links TRBV20-1 to TRBJ2-7; 10 bases map to TRBD1. Trimming removed 4 bases from V and 4 bases from J; junction bases left unmatched: 7. The CDR3 contains 14 residues. Per the germline V gene, CDR1 is DFQATT and CDR2 is SNEGSKA (reference sequence). The CDR3 sequence is CSATSTGGYYEQYF. CDR3 nucleotide sequence: TGCAGTGCTACTTCGACAGGGGGCTATTACGAGCAGTACTTC.

This sequence joins TRBV20-1 and TRBJ2-3; 10 nucleotides line up with TRBD1. This CDR3 is built from 13 residues. The V and J ends lost 5 bases and 7 bases, in that order; junction bases with no gene match: 6. CDR1 and CDR2 from the germline V gene are DFQATT and SNEGSKA (reference sequence). This CDR3 reads CSAPGQGVNTQYF. For the CDR3, the DNA is TGCAGTGCTCCAGGACAGGGGGTGAATACGCAGTATTTT.

The gene calls are TRBV20-1 and TRBJ2-3; 8 bases match TRBD2. The germline CDR1 and CDR2 sequences are DFQATT and SNEGSKA (reference sequence). This CDR3 has 17 amino acids. V lost 3 bases, J lost 4 bases, and 15 bases stayed unmatched. The CDR3 region has the DNA TGCAGTGCTAGGGCCGGGGATTCGGGAGGGCGTGCAGATACGCAGTATTTT. Protein product: CSARAGDSGGRADTQYF.

The chain joins TRBV20-1 to TRBJ2-5; TRBD2 matches at 7 bases. The CDR3 has 12 amino acids. Germline V gives CDR1 DFQATT, CDR2 SNEGSKA (reference sequence). The ends lost 7 bases at V and 5 bases at J; junction bases unmatched: 7. The CDR3 DNA is TGCAGTGTTATTACACTAGCGGAGACCCAGTACTTC. Its translation: CSVITLAETQYF.

This clonotype was observed a handful of times. J is TRBJ2-3 and V is TRBV20-1; 14 bases fit TRBD2. V trimming: 4 bases; J trimming: 2 bases; junction bases outside the gene matches: 5. Looked up from germline, CDR1 is DFQATT and CDR2 is SNEGSKA (reference sequence). The CDR3 extends over 16 amino acids. The CDR3 here is CSAILGLAGVTDTQYF. Written as DNA, the CDR3 is TGCAGTGCTATCCTGGGACTAGCGGGAGTCACAGATACGCAGTATTTT.

This clonotype was observed many times. V is TRBV18 and J is TRBJ2-5; TRBD2 matches at 12 bases. The CDR3 has 16 amino acids. Germline V gene data show CDR1 as KGHSH and CDR2 as LQKENI. With 3 bases clipped from V and 5 bases from J, the junction kept 7 bases outside the gene matches. CDR3 residues: CASSPRTSGVTETQYF. The CDR3, as DNA: TGTGCCAGCTCACCCAGGACTAGCGGGGTCACGGAGACCCAGTACTTC.

This chain connects TRBV2 to TRBJ1-5, with 7 bases aligning to TRBD1. CDR1 is SNHLY, CDR2 FYNNEI, per germline. Trimming removed 7 bases from V and 0 bases from J; junction bases left unmatched: 3. This CDR3 is 14 amino acids long. CDR3 in amino acids: CASNQGGSNQPQHF. The CDR3 DNA sequence: TGTGCCAGCAACCAGGGGGGTAGCAATCAGCCCCAGCATTTT.

The sample holds a few counts of this clonotype. V is TRBV28 and J is TRBJ2-4, with TRBD1 identical over 8 bases. This CDR3 spans 17 amino acids. Germline assignment: CDR1 MDHEN and CDR2 SYDVKM. V trimming: 6 bases; J trimming: 3 bases; junction bases outside the gene matches: 13. CDR3 protein: CASRPFSGTGDKNIQYF. CDR3 DNA: TGTGCCAGCAGGCCATTCTCCGGGACAGGAGACAAAAACATTCAGTACTTC.

This chain connects TRBV23-1 to TRBJ2-3; D unclear. TRBV23-1 belongs to the ORF category, with a function that is uncertain. The ends were cut back, 2 bases at V and 3 bases at J, with 15 bases in the middle. CDR3 length: 16 residues. In DNA, the CDR3 is TGCGCCAGCAGTCAAGGACCGCGTTCATGGACAGATACGCAGTATTTT. Encoded protein: CASSQGPRSWTDTQYF.

The chain uses TRBV30 and TRBJ2-7; no clear D. This CDR3 spans 11 amino acids. Trimming removed 7 bases from V and 2 bases from J, with 9 bases in between. Germline values: CDR1 GTSNPN, CDR2 SVGIG (reference sequence). The CDR3 DNA follows: TGTGCCTCTGACAATACCTACGAGCAGTACTTC. It encodes CASDNTYEQYF.

This clonotype was recorded many times. The rearrangement joins TRBV10-3 to TRBJ2-7; 9 nucleotides match TRBD1. Per the germline V gene, CDR1 is ENHRY and CDR2 is SYGVKD. V shed 11 bases, J shed 5 bases, and the junction held 13 bases outside the gene matches. The CDR3 extends over 14 amino acids. The CDR3 coding sequence is TGTGCCTCCACCCCGGGACAGGGTGTTCACGAGCAGTACTTC. This gives the protein CASTPGQGVHEQYF.

The sample holds a few counts of this clonotype. The genes are TRBV14 and TRBJ2-5; perhaps D is TRBD1 or TRBD2 (5 bases each). This CDR3 has 15 amino acids. V was pared by 2 bases and J by 5 bases, with 15 bases between. CDR1 and CDR2 from the germline V gene are SGHDN and FVKESK. CDR3 nucleotide sequence: TGTGCCAGCAGCCAAACCGGGACCCCTGGCGAGACCCAGTACTTC. Protein: CASSQTGTPGETQYF.

This clonotype has a handful of counts. The genes are TRBV7-9 and TRBJ2-1; D possibly corresponds to TRBD2 (6 bases). This CDR3 comprises 13 residues. Germline V gives CDR1 SEHNR, CDR2 FQNEAQ (reference sequence). Trimming stripped 0 bases from V and 13 bases from J, with 13 bases between. The CDR3 sequence: CASSLALIGSQFF. CDR3 sequence (DNA): TGTGCCAGCAGCTTAGCGCTTATCGGGAGCCAGTTCTTC.

This clonotype showed up just a few times. V usage is TRBV7-2 and J usage is TRBJ2-5, with 7 bases identical to TRBD2. Germline V gene lookup returns CDR1 SGHTA and CDR2 FQGNSA. The junction had 2 bases not matched to a gene; V was cut back by 1 base and J by 3 bases. The CDR3 contains 14 residues. The CDR3 region is CASSLVTSEETQYF. The CDR3 DNA sequence: TGTGCCAGCAGCTTAGTAACTAGCGAAGAGACCCAGTACTTC.

Only one count was recorded for this clonotype. This chain connects TRBV20-1 to TRBJ2-7; 15 bases agree with TRBD2. Unmatched junction bases numbered 5, after V lost 6 bases and J lost 5 bases. Germline values: CDR1 DFQATT, CDR2 SNEGSKA (reference sequence). The CDR3 is made up of 14 amino acids. CDR3 region: CSARRTSGRDEQYF. In DNA form, the CDR3 reads TGCAGTGCGAGGCGGACTAGCGGGAGGGACGAGCAGTACTTC.

The chain has TRBV29-1 and TRBJ2-3; D ambiguous. V lost 3 bases and J lost 0, with 10 bases in between. CDR3 length equals 14 residues. The germline CDR1 and CDR2 sequences are SQVTM and ANQGSEA. The CDR3 coding sequence is TGCAGCGTTGAGAGCGCTCATAGCACAGATACGCAGTATTTT. It encodes CSVESAHSTDTQYF.

The chain has TRBV10-3 and TRBJ2-7; D remains ambiguous. Germline lookup yields CDR1 ENHRY and CDR2 SYGVKD. CDR3 length: 13 amino acids. V gave up 10 bases and J gave up 5 bases, with 18 bases separating them. CDR3 residues: CATSASLNDEQYF. CDR3 nucleotide sequence: TGTGCCACCTCGGCGAGTCTAAACGACGAGCAGTACTTC.